The 25 T cell receptor beta chains below were found in one sample sequenced in a study of T cells in Graves' hyperthyroidism and ophthalmopathy. The source material, RNA transcripts, was used to amplify TCR beta CDR3 regions. During a first-round RT-PCR of the TCR CDR3, the HTBI primer set was used. TCRdb re-called the multiplex PCR reads through MiXCR, storing one row per CDR3 protein. The table lists 45,000 to 55,000 distinct CDR3 sequences, roughly 51% of them singletons. Sequencing used peripheral blood or thyroid tissue (not recorded which). The origin of the receptors is a man aged 18 to 30 with Graves' hyperthyroidism.

This clonotype was detected once. The rearrangement uses TRBV7-8 and TRBJ2-7; the D gene is possibly TRBD1 (6 bases). The V end lost 1 base, the J end lost 9 bases, and 10 bases lay between the germline ends. The germline gives CDR1 SGHVS, CDR2 FQNEAQ. The CDR3 length is 12 residues. In DNA, the CDR3 is TGTGCCAGCAGCTTAGGGGGCAGGGGGCAGTACTTC. It is translated as CASSLGGRGQYF.

This clonotype was observed at least ten times. The chain carries TRBV27 and TRBJ2-5; a possible D gene is TRBD2 (6 bases). CDR3 size: 15 residues. The germline V gene encodes CDR1 MNHEY and CDR2 SMNVEV (reference sequence). The V and J ends lost 3 bases and 2 bases respectively, with 13 bases between them. DNA for the CDR3: TGTGCCAGCAGTTTTGGGGTTGGGGGGCAAGAGACCCAGTACTTC. Encoded protein: CASSFGVGGQETQYF.

This chain connects TRBV9 to TRBJ1-2; no definite D call. Trimming removed 3 bases from V and 6 bases from J, with 15 bases in between. The CDR3 sequence is 14 residues long. CDR1 is SGDLS, CDR2 YYNGEE, per germline. The CDR3: CASSAVAHIHGYTF. Here the CDR3 DNA reads TGTGCCAGCAGCGCAGTAGCCCACATCCATGGCTACACCTTC.

The genes are TRBV29-1 and TRBJ1-4; D gene ambiguous. This CDR3 spans 13 amino acids. Between the trimmed V and J ends, which lost 2 bases and 0 bases, there was a span of 4 bases. The V gene's germline CDR1 is SQVTM and CDR2 ANQGSEA. The CDR3 sequence is CSVELATNEKLFF. The CDR3 DNA follows: TGCAGCGTTGAATTGGCAACTAATGAAAAACTGTTTTTT.

This clonotype was seen only a few times. The CDR3 DNA reads TGCAGCGTTGCTCAGGGGGTTACAAGCTATGGCTACACCTTC. Protein: CSVAQGVTSYGYTF. The gene calls are TRBV29-1 and TRBJ1-2; 7 nucleotides match TRBD1. CDR3 size: 14 residues. Trimming took 4 bases from V and 4 from J; bases not matched to a gene: 9. Per germline, CDR1 SQVTM and CDR2 ANQGSEA.

In the case of this clonotype: The DNA is omitted, as the CDR3 cannot be located on it reliably, and the CDR3 follows TCRdb's listing. This rearrangement joins TRBV7-2 to TRBJ1-1. From its first to its last residue, the CDR3 has 19 amino acids. Germline V lookup: CDR1 SGHTA, CDR2 FQGNSA. The chain's CDR3 is CASSIYLCSVDEPNTEAFF.

This clonotype was counted a single time. This may come from a read error, since a much larger clone is one base off. This likely comes from a read error, as the CDR3 has no conserved phenylalanine or tryptophan at its end. This rearrangement joins TRBV28 to TRBJ1-3; D is perhaps TRBD1 (5 bases). The CDR3 runs 12 residues. Germline V gene lookup returns CDR1 MDHEN and CDR2 SYDVKM. Here the CDR3 reads CMTARSGNTIYL. In DNA, the CDR3 is TGTATGACAGCCCGCTCTGGAAACACCATATATCTT.

V usage is TRBV28 and J usage is TRBJ2-2, with TRBD2 matching 12 bases. The germline V gene has CDR1 MDHEN and CDR2 SYDVKM. This CDR3 is built from 16 residues. Germline trimming cut 7 bases from V and 2 bases from J; bases unmatched to any gene: 5. The CDR3 spells CASTRLAGDNTGELFF. CDR3 bases: TGTGCCAGCACCCGACTAGCGGGAGACAACACCGGGGAGCTGTTTTTT.

The chain recombines TRBV2 with TRBJ1-6; 8 bases map to TRBD1. CDR3 length: 14 residues. After removal of 5 bases from V and 5 bases from J, the junction contained 2 bases not matched to a gene. Germline V gene sequence: CDR1 SNHLY, CDR2 FYNNEI. CDR3 sequence (DNA): TGTGCCAGCAGTCGACAGGGGCATAATTCACCCCTCCACTTT. It yields the protein CASSRQGHNSPLHF.

This clonotype has at least ten counts. V gene TRBV7-3 combines with J gene TRBJ1-6, with no clear D. The germline CDR1 and CDR2 sequences are SGHTA and FQGTGA. Trimming took 2 bases from V and 5 from J, leaving 10 bases between them. The CDR3 is 15 amino acids. Written as DNA, the CDR3 is TGTGCCAGCAGCTTAGGGCCTTGGAATAATTCACCCCTCCACTTT. Its protein product is CASSLGPWNNSPLHF. Drawing the rest from reference TRBV7-3 and TRBJ1-6, the complete variable domain is GAGVSQTPSNKVTEKGKYVELRCDPISGHTALYWYRQSLGQGPEFLIYFQGTGAADDSGLPNDRFFAVRPEGSVSTLKIQRTERGDSAVYLCASSLGPWNNSPLHFGNGTRLTVT.

This clonotype was recorded only once. The genes are TRBV10-2 and TRBJ1-1, with D uncertain. CDR1 WSHSY and CDR2 SAAADI come from the germline V gene. V was pared by 3 bases and J by 1 base, with 6 bases between. The CDR3 sequence is 13 residues long. In DNA form, the CDR3 reads TGCGCCAGCAGTGACAGAGGGAACACTGAAGCTTTCTTT. Protein product: CASSDRGNTEAFF.

The V and J genes are TRBV7-9 and TRBJ2-2, with 7 bases identical to TRBD1. The CDR3 contains 16 residues. Trimming took 5 bases from V and 2 from J; bases not matched to a gene: 8. Germline V gene lookup returns CDR1 SEHNR and CDR2 FQNEAQ (reference sequence). The CDR3 is CASSRGTVLNTGELFF. The DNA for the CDR3 is TGTGCCAGCAGCCGAGGGACAGTCTTAAACACCGGGGAGCTGTTTTTT. Variable domain in full (rest from reference TRBV7-9 and TRBJ2-2): DTGVSQNPRHKITKRGQNVTFRCDPISEHNRLYWYRQTLGQGPEFLTYFQNEAQLEKSRLLSDRFSAERPKGSFSTLEIQRTEQGDSAMYLCASSRGTVLNTGELFFGEGSRLTVL.

CDR3 sequence (DNA): TGTGCCAGCAGCCCAGGATGGGGCTCTGGGGCCAACGTCCTGACTTTC. It translates to CASSPGWGSGANVLTF. The rearrangement links TRBV9 to TRBJ2-6; D is ambiguous. The germline V gene encodes CDR1 SGDLS and CDR2 YYNGEE. This CDR3 has 16 residues. Trimming removed 4 bases at V and 0 bases at J, with 11 bases between.

This clonotype was counted only a few times. The chain is built from TRBV6-9 and TRBJ2-5, with TRBD2 matching 12 bases. This CDR3 spans 15 amino acids. From germline, CDR1 is MNHGY and CDR2 SVAAGI. J was trimmed by 5 bases and V by 6 bases; bases with no gene match: 7. CDR3 in amino acids: CASRPGLAGGETQYF. The CDR3 nucleotides are TGTGCCAGCAGACCGGGACTAGCGGGTGGGGAGACCCAGTACTTC.

This clonotype was seen repeatedly, ten times or more. The DNA of the CDR3 is TGTGCCAGCAGCTTAGGGCACGGGGACGAGCAGTACTTC. Residues: CASSLGHGDEQYF. The rearrangement links TRBV7-2 to TRBJ2-7; maybe TRBD2 (5 bases). There are 13 residues in the CDR3. The V end was cut by 1 base, the J end by 5 bases, with 9 bases between. Germline values: CDR1 SGHTA, CDR2 FQGNSA.

This clonotype was seen repeatedly, ten times or more. The gene calls are TRBV20-1 and TRBJ1-5; D remains ambiguous. The CDR3 is 13 residues long. In germline, CDR1 is DFQATT, CDR2 SNEGSKA (reference sequence). V lost 0 bases to trimming and J lost 4 bases, with 7 bases between them. The DNA for the CDR3 is TGCAGTGCTAGAGAATCGGGGAATCAGCCCCAGCATTTT. As protein: CSARESGNQPQHF.

V gene TRBV10-3 combines with J gene TRBJ1-4; tentative D call: TRBD1 (5 bases). Trimming left V 3 bases short and J 6 bases short, with 11 bases between. The CDR3 spans 14 residues. The germline V gene encodes CDR1 ENHRY and CDR2 SYGVKD. CDR3 bases: TGTGCCATCAGTGATGGGGGTACCGATGAAAAACTGTTTTTT. Protein product: CAISDGGTDEKLFF.

The genes are TRBV27 and TRBJ1-6, with D perhaps matching TRBD1 (6 bases). CDR3 size: 15 residues. CDR1 MNHEY and CDR2 SMNVEV come from the germline V gene (reference sequence). Trimming shortened V by 5 bases and J by 10 bases, and 18 bases separated the two germline ends. This CDR3 is CASSPPGQRTSPLHF. The DNA of the CDR3 is TGTGCCAGCAGTCCCCCGGGACAAAGAACCTCACCCCTCCACTTT.

Many counts were recorded for this clonotype. This chain connects TRBV15 to TRBJ2-3, with unresolved D. Trimming took off 5 bases at V and 2 bases at J, with 20 bases between the two ends. Germline V CDR1 and CDR2: LNHNV, YYDKDF (reference sequence). The CDR3 length is 17 residues. The CDR3: CATSARVARSTTDTQYF. The DNA of the CDR3 is TGTGCCACCAGCGCTCGAGTGGCAAGAAGTACCACAGATACGCAGTATTTT.

This clonotype was detected ten times or more. The rearrangement links TRBV10-3 to TRBJ2-2; 7 bases are a match to TRBD2. This CDR3 spans 15 amino acids. J lost 6 bases, V lost 4 bases, and 8 bases had no gene match. Germline loops: CDR1 ENHRY, CDR2 SYGVKD. The CDR3 DNA sequence: TGTGCCATCAGTGCCCAGGGAGGGAGGCCCGGGGAGCTGTTTTTT. Translating it yields CAISAQGGRPGELFF.

This sequence joins TRBV29-1 and TRBJ1-2, with D perhaps TRBD1 (5 bases). The CDR3 length is 15 residues. With 1 base removed from V and 8 bases from J, the gap between germline ends came to 20 bases. The germline V gene encodes CDR1 SQVTM and CDR2 ANQGSEA. CDR3 bases: TGCAGCGTTGAAGGGGTGGGAGGGACGGCGTTCGGCTACACCTTC. Its protein is CSVEGVGGTAFGYTF.

V and J are TRBV25-1 and TRBJ2-5, with no clear D. CDR1 MGHDK and CDR2 SYGVNS come from the germline V gene. V dropped 0 bases and J dropped 3 bases, with 14 bases sitting between them. The CDR3 runs to 16 residues. DNA for the CDR3: TGTGCCAGCAGTGAATATATGGCTTCGGTTGAAGAGACCCAGTACTTC. This codes for CASSEYMASVEETQYF.

This sequence joins TRBV2 and TRBJ1-6; 7 positions match TRBD1. CDR1 and CDR2 from the germline V gene are SNHLY and FYNNEI. J gave up 10 bases and V 6 bases, and 6 bases lay outside the gene matches. The CDR3 has 13 residues. The CDR3 region is CASRSQGSSPLHF. CDR3 nucleotides: TGTGCCAGCAGATCACAGGGGAGCTCACCCCTCCACTTT.

The V and J genes are TRBV2 and TRBJ1-5; 7 bases are a match to TRBD1. This CDR3 is 15 amino acids long. Germline values: CDR1 SNHLY, CDR2 FYNNEI. V shed 6 bases, J shed 3 bases, and the junction held 8 bases outside the gene matches. For the CDR3, the DNA is TGTGCCAGCAGCGGTAAGACAGGGCCCAATCAGCCCCAGCATTTT. Residues: CASSGKTGPNQPQHF. Full variable domain (missing parts from reference TRBV2 and TRBJ1-5): EPEVTQTPSHQVTQMGQEVILRCVPISNHLYFYWYRQILGQKVEFLVSFYNNEISEKSEIFDDQFSVERPDGSNFTLKIRSTKLEDSAMYFCASSGKTGPNQPQHFGDGTRLSIL.

The table lists this clonotype with many counts. The CDR3 loop is CASSLRAGEAFF. CDR3 DNA sequence: TGTGCCAGCAGTTTACGGGCAGGTGAAGCTTTCTTT. The chain joins TRBV27 to TRBJ1-1, with D unresolved. The CDR3 covers 12 residues. CDR1 and CDR2 (germline): MNHEY, SMNVEV (reference sequence). V lost 2 bases, J lost 7 bases, and 8 bases lay in between.